The 22 T cell receptor beta chains in this list originate from one sample, sequenced in a study of regulatory T cells in long-lasting Graves disease. Investigators prepared the TCR beta libraries by applying iRepertoire HTBI primers and Arm-PCR of CDR3 regions. One entry per CDR3 protein results from TCRdb running MiXCR on the multiplex PCR reads. This table holds a few hundred thousand distinct CDR3 sequences, over 20% found once. As to time point: newly diagnosed GD, antithyroid drugs for less than 3 months. There was RNA extracted from PBMCs, and the TCR library was made from it. The sample consisted of peripheral blood mononuclear cells (PBMCs), taken at new diagnosis, from a patient treated with antithyroid drugs. The receptors come from a female donor with Graves disease.

This clonotype was seen many times. V gene TRBV5-1 combines with J gene TRBJ2-7, with D perhaps TRBD1 (6 bases). The V end lost 4 bases, the J end lost 5 bases, and 16 bases lay between the germline ends. The CDR3 is made up of 14 amino acids. Per the germline V gene, CDR1 is SGHRS and CDR2 is YFSETQ. The CDR3: CASSLGLEGDEQYF. CDR3 sequence (DNA): TGCGCCAGCAGCCTTGGACTCGAGGGGGACGAGCAGTACTTC.

Comments on this clonotype: At one of its ends the junction is not consistent with the germline gene, which may arise from a read error. V gene TRBV18 combines with J gene TRBJ2-7, with 7 bases lining up with TRBD1. Germline CDR1 KGHSH, CDR2 LQKENI. The CDR3 runs to 12 residues. CDR3: CARSLDRDEQYF. CDR3 in DNA: TGTGCCCGCTCTCTAGACAGGGACGAGCAGTACTTC.

At least ten counts were recorded for this clonotype. The J gene is TRBJ2-5, the V gene TRBV6-2 or TRBV6-3; D uncertain. In germline, CDR1 is MNHEY, CDR2 SVGEGT. This CDR3 is built from 14 residues. The V end lost 0 bases, the J end lost 4 bases, and 9 bases lay between the germline ends. CDR3 residues: CASSYSIWVETQYF. In DNA, the CDR3 is TGTGCCAGCAGTTACTCGATTTGGGTAGAGACCCAGTACTTC.

This clonotype was seen more than once but under ten times. It is likely a read error, because the conserved phenylalanine at the end of the CDR3 is missing. This chain links TRBV27 with TRBJ1-2; TRBD1 aligns across 8 bases. With V trimmed by 5 bases and J by 4 bases, 9 bases remained unmatched. The CDR3 length is 15 residues. CDR1 is MNHEY, CDR2 SMNVEV, per germline (reference sequence). The CDR3: CASSATGAPIYGYTL. In DNA, the CDR3 is TGTGCCAGCAGTGCGACAGGGGCGCCCATCTATGGCTACACCCTC.

This clonotype was detected ten times or more. The junction departs from germline at one end; a sequencing error may be responsible. J is TRBJ1-5 and V is TRBV10-2, with 8 nucleotides matching TRBD1. This CDR3 has 15 amino acids. Germline CDR1 is WSHSY and CDR2 is SAAADI. CDR3 sequence (DNA): TGTGCCAGCAGTGAGTCGGACAGGGCGGTGGAGCCCCAGCATTTT. This translates into CASSESDRAVEPQHF.

This clonotype was recorded many times. The chain employs TRBV5-1 and TRBJ2-2; tentatively, D is TRBD2 (6 bases). With 5 bases removed from V and 3 bases from J, the gap between germline ends came to 11 bases. The CDR3 has 14 amino acids. CDR1 SGHRS and CDR2 YFSETQ come from the germline V gene. CDR3 DNA sequence: TGCGCCAGCAGTGGAGGGGAGTACACCGGGGAGCTGTTTTTT. Its protein product is CASSGGEYTGELFF.

A word on this clonotype: A far larger clone is only one base removed, so a read error is likely. This chain joins TRBV7-6 and TRBJ1-1, with D perhaps TRBD1 (6 bases). Germline-derived CDR1 and CDR2 are SGHVS and FNYEAQ. The ends were cut back, 3 bases at V and 3 bases at J, with 8 bases in the middle. The CDR3 length is 13 residues. The CDR3 protein is CASSLNRDTEAFF. CDR3 DNA: TGTGCCAGCAGCTTGAACAGGGACACTGAAGCTTTCTTT.

This clonotype appeared many times. The chain links TRBV20-1 to TRBJ1-5, with TRBD1 identical over 9 bases. The germline gives CDR1 DFQATT, CDR2 SNEGSKA (reference sequence). This CDR3 is 14 amino acids long. Unmatched junction bases numbered 4, after V lost 5 bases and J lost 2 bases. The CDR3 nucleotides are TGCAGTGCTCTACAGGGGGCTGGCAATCAGCCCCAGCATTTT. Its translation is CSALQGAGNQPQHF.

This clonotype appeared many times. The chain couples TRBV2 to TRBJ1-2; D is uncertain. Germline CDR1 SNHLY, CDR2 FYNNEI. The V end lost 5 bases, the J end lost 3 bases, and 10 bases lay between the germline ends. The CDR3 is 13 amino acids. Here the CDR3 reads CASSSDGYYGYTF. In DNA, the CDR3 is TGTGCCAGCAGTTCGGACGGATACTATGGCTACACCTTC.

This clonotype was found many times. The chain is built from TRBV5-1 and TRBJ2-2; D is ambiguous. Per germline, CDR1 SGHRS and CDR2 YFSETQ. Trimming took 4 bases from V and 6 from J, leaving 16 bases between them. The CDR3 has 15 residues. The CDR3 DNA is TGCGCCAGCAGCCCCTGGGGTGCATCCGCCGGGGAGCTGTTTTTT. Its protein product is CASSPWGASAGELFF.

The table lists this clonotype with many counts. This chain joins TRBV18 and TRBJ1-6, with D possibly TRBD1 on 5 matching bases. CDR3 length: 14 residues. From germline, CDR1 is KGHSH and CDR2 LQKENI. The V end lost 5 bases, the J end lost 15 bases, and 20 bases lay between the germline ends. The CDR3 sequence: CASSSPGTLNGLHF. The DNA for the CDR3 is TGTGCCAGCTCATCCCCCGGGACCCTCAACGGCCTCCACTTT. Using reference TRBV18 and TRBJ1-6 for the parts outside the CDR3, the full variable domain is NAGVMQNPRHLVRRRGQEARLRCSPMKGHSHVYWYRQLPEEGLKFMVYLQKENIIDESGMPKERFSAEFPKEGPSILRIQQVVRGDSAAYFCASSSPGTLNGLHFGNGTRLTVT.

This clonotype has at least ten counts. The chain joins TRBV27 to TRBJ2-1; 7 nucleotides align to TRBD1. Trimming took 6 bases from V and 2 from J; bases not matched to a gene: 7. This CDR3 has 15 residues. Germline V lookup: CDR1 MNHEY, CDR2 SMNVEV (reference sequence). The CDR3 reads CASSDTGATYNEQFF. The CDR3 DNA reads TGTGCCAGCAGCGACACAGGGGCTACCTACAATGAGCAGTTCTTC.

The gene calls are TRBV5-1 and TRBJ1-5; D gene unclear. V lost 0 bases to trimming and J lost 0 bases, with 16 bases between them. This CDR3 region has 18 residues. CDR1 SGHRS and CDR2 YFSETQ come from the germline V gene. In DNA, the CDR3 is TGCGCCAGCAGCTTGGTCCCCGGGTCTTGGAATAGCAATCAGCCCCAGCATTTT. As protein: CASSLVPGSWNSNQPQHF.

V is TRBV4-3 and J is TRBJ2-1; 8 bases match TRBD2. Germline assignment: CDR1 LGHNA and CDR2 YSLEER. V shed 3 bases, J shed 8 bases, and the junction held 6 bases outside the gene matches. The length of the CDR3 is 14 residues. The CDR3 sequence is CASSQGLEVDEQFF. The CDR3 region has the DNA TGCGCCAGCAGCCAGGGACTAGAGGTCGATGAGCAGTTCTTC.

This clonotype has only one observation. This chain links TRBV20-1 with TRBJ2-2; 7 nucleotides line up with TRBD2. The CDR3 totals 16 residues. V was pared by 0 bases and J by 4 bases, with 8 bases of the junction left unmatched. CDR1 and CDR2 (germline): DFQATT, SNEGSKA (reference sequence). The DNA of the CDR3 is TGCAGTGCTAGAGATCGCTTTTGGGGGGGCACCGGGGAGCTGTTTTTT. This translates into CSARDRFWGGTGELFF.

This clonotype was detected only a few times. The chain joins TRBV20-1 to TRBJ2-5; perhaps TRBD2 as D (6 bases). Deletions cut 1 base from V and 3 bases from J, with 18 bases between. Germline V lookup: CDR1 DFQATT, CDR2 SNEGSKA (reference sequence). The CDR3 totals 16 residues. CDR3 nucleotide sequence: TGCAGTGCTAGAGCGTGGGGAGGTATAAACGAAGAGACCCAGTACTTC. This translates into CSARAWGGINEETQYF.

This clonotype has at least ten counts. The rearrangement uses TRBV3-1 and TRBJ2-7; D call uncertain. The CDR3 extends over 12 amino acids. Germline V gene data show CDR1 as LGHDT and CDR2 as YNNKEL (reference sequence). With 0 bases removed from V and 6 bases from J, the gap between germline ends came to 6 bases. CDR3 sequence: CASSQEAGEQYF. CDR3 bases: TGTGCCAGCAGCCAAGAGGCAGGCGAGCAGTACTTC.

This clonotype was counted between two and nine times. The chain is built from TRBV4-2 and TRBJ1-5; no definite D call. This CDR3 region has 16 residues. The germline V gene encodes CDR1 LGHNA and CDR2 YNFKEQ. The V end lost 6 bases, the J end lost 0 bases, and 15 bases lay between the germline ends. The CDR3 spells CASRDSDPYSNQPQHF. The CDR3, as DNA: TGTGCCAGCAGAGATTCAGACCCTTATAGCAATCAGCCCCAGCATTTT.

The V gene is TRBV20-1, the J gene TRBJ2-7, with a weak D call TRBD1 (6 bases). CDR1 and CDR2 (germline): DFQATT, SNEGSKA (reference sequence). CDR3 length: 13 residues. Between the trimmed V and J ends, which lost 4 bases and 0 bases, there was a span of 10 bases. The CDR3 DNA follows: TGCAGTGCTAAGGGGGTAACCTCCTACGAGCAGTACTTC. The encoded protein is CSAKGVTSYEQYF.

About this clonotype: This likely traces to a read error, being one base from a far larger clone. The J gene is TRBJ2-1, the V gene TRBV7-2; D is uncertain. CDR3 length: 15 residues. The germline V gene has CDR1 SGHTA and CDR2 FQGNSA. The CDR3: CASSLGPPANNKQFF. For the CDR3, the DNA is TGTGCCAGCAGCTTGGGCCCCCCAGCAAACAATAAGCAGTTCTTC.

This clonotype was detected many times. This chain connects TRBV11-3 to TRBJ2-1, with TRBD1 matching over 8 bases. Germline V gene lookup returns CDR1 SGHNT and CDR2 YENEEA. Trimming at V came to 6 bases and at J to 4 bases, leaving 11 bases not matched to a gene. The CDR3 loop spans 16 amino acids. The CDR3 DNA follows: TGTGCCAGCAGTCTACGCGGGGACAGGTCTTACAATGAGCAGTTCTTC. Its translation: CASSLRGDRSYNEQFF.

This clonotype was detected many times. This sequence joins TRBV10-3 and TRBJ2-5, with D tentatively TRBD1 (6 bases). This CDR3 region has 13 residues. Germline values: CDR1 ENHRY, CDR2 SYGVKD. V lost 4 bases, J lost 5 bases, and 11 bases lay in between. CDR3 bases: TGTGCCATCAGTGCTACCGACAGGGAGACCCAGTACTTC. This translates into CAISATDRETQYF.